The following is a T cell receptor (beta chain) sequence with its context. Its specificity is unknown. A much larger clone differs from this one at a single base, so this may be a read error. Here the CDR3 omits its conserved ending phenylalanine or tryptophan, so a read error is the likely source. Germline V CDR1 and CDR2: MDHEN, SYDVKM. The CDR3 runs 16 residues. Germline trimming cut 5 bases from V and 6 bases from J; bases unmatched to any gene: 9. The data derive from a study of tumor-infiltrating lymphocytes in primary liver carcinoma. Scientists recovered RNA and DNA together from around 20-30 mg of unsorted bulk tissue. Each tumor was sampled at four poles and its centre. General observations from the study: It was in tumors, not blood, that the top-250-clone fraction was significantly higher (p = 0.039). Researchers found tumor-adjacent and tumor-blood pairs overlapped less than tumor region pairs. The proportion of top clones found throughout all five tumor regions was only about 8-25%.

TCR beta cDNA was reverse-transcribed from about 500 ng of total RNA. The reaction used a constant-region primer and ProtoScript II reverse transcriptase. What produced the TCR beta libraries was three nested multiplex PCR rounds using slightly modified ARM-PCR. The first two PCR rounds used TRBV1-TRBV30 primers with a Cbeta primer, approximately 9 cycles each. TCRdb reprocessed the multiplex PCR reads via MiXCR and lists one record per CDR3 protein. Of tens of thousands of distinct CDR3 sequences in the sample, around 70% are singletons; the top ten hold roughly 19%. The chain employs TRBV28 and TRBJ1-5; 11 bases fit TRBD1. Sequencing used liver tumor tissue from sampling region 1. Subset in this sample: tumor region T1, superior pole. The sequence was obtained from a man aged 35 to 55 with primary liver carcinoma and hepatitis B virus infection. The CDR3 DNA reads as TGTGCCAGCAGTCGGACAGGGGGCTTGGGGAGTCAGCCCCAGCATGTT. It yields the protein CASSRTGGLGSQPQHV.